The clone carrying this T cell receptor (beta chain) has just one count. Antigen: not known. Constant-region reverse primers amplified full-length variable regions, followed by semi-nested Nested Universal Primer A PCR. TCRdb fed the 5' RACE reads into MiXCR, producing one record per CDR3 protein. Among approximately 60,000 distinct CDR3 sequences, around a fifth were seen once, and the ten largest hold 2.5% to 3.5%. CDR1 MNHEY and CDR2 SVGAGI come from the germline V gene. The CDR3 spans 15 residues. Losses at the gene ends were 5 bases for V and 9 bases for J; bases not matched to a gene: 10. Overall study results and limits: In terms of TCR gene usage, tumor memory CD4+ T cells clustered together with blood and lymph node memory CD4+ cells, as well as with lymph node naive CD4+ cells.

The chain joins TRBV6-5 to TRBJ1-5; 10 bases are a match to TRBD1. Sequenced material: memory CD4+ T cells sorted from a lymph node. Documented subset: memory CD4+ T cells, CD4+CD45RO+CD25-. The clonotype originates from a female donor with breast cancer. The CDR3: CASSRGMTGGGPQHF. The CDR3 region has the DNA TGTGCCAGCAGTCGGGGCATGACAGGGGGCGGGCCCCAGCATTTT.